This TCR beta chain was captured by sequencing in a study of early T cells in non-severe SARS-CoV-2 infection. V dropped 5 bases and J dropped 4; count of bases not matched to a gene: 13. CDR3 size: 17 residues. Germline loops: CDR1 MGHRA, CDR2 YSYEKL. Individual cDNA molecules were tagged with unique molecular identifiers, the study reported. TCRdb reanalysed the 5' RACE reads using MiXCR and keeps one entry per CDR3 protein. Among about 71,000 distinct CDR3 sequences, roughly an eighth were seen once, and the ten largest hold about 14%. The genes are TRBV4-1 and TRBJ2-7; 11 positions agree with TRBD1. The sequence was obtained from an adult who was a healthcare worker with PCR-confirmed SARS-CoV-2 infection or an uninfected control (not recorded which). Sample: whole blood. CDR3 amino acids: CASSNPGAGQGAYEQYF. The CDR3 region has the DNA TGCGCCAGCAGCAATCCCGGGGCAGGACAGGGGGCGTACGAGCAGTACTTC.